This entry features one T cell receptor (beta chain) sequence. Its specificity is unknown. The CDR3 spans 19 residues. Germline V CDR1 and CDR2: SGHRS, YFSETQ. V was clipped by 2 bases and J by 0 bases; unmatched bases: 10. The study drew donors from healthy Caucasian individuals in Russia aged about 6 to 90. A sample-barcoded 5' primer and a J-beta primer mix were used in a second PCR of roughly 7 to 12 cycles. TCRdb re-called the 5' RACE reads with MiXCR, one entry per CDR3 protein. The sample lists some 1.6 million distinct CDR3 sequences, about 35% occurring once. This entry belongs to a study of blood T cells in healthy people across ages. Study-level findings and limits: Naive and antigen-experienced cells were not separated, limiting conclusive comparison.

The specimen was blood. This sequence joins TRBV5-1 and TRBJ2-3, with 12 bases matching TRBD2. This clonotype was sampled from a woman aged 25 to 39 in good health. The CDR3 region has the DNA TGCGCCAGCAGCTTTCGGCCTCAAGGGACTAGCGGGAGCACAGATACGCAGTATTTT. Protein: CASSFRPQGTSGSTDTQYF.